The 26 T cell receptor beta chains presented below share a single source sample, sequenced in a study of blood T cell repertoires in COVID-19. Profiled with immunoSEQ multiplex PCR; TCRdb holds only in-frame clones, not every one. The data hold over 90,000 clones, with 88% observed a single time. Material for sequencing was peripheral blood. The source is a human donor in a cohort sampled during active COVID-19.

This chain connects TRBV15 to TRBJ1-5; tentative D call: TRBD1 (5 bases). CDR1 and CDR2 from the germline V gene are LNHNV and YYDKDF (reference sequence). V lost 3 bases and J 3 bases, leaving 9 bases between the germline ends. This CDR3 has 14 residues. The CDR3 sequence is CATSRGRNNQPQHF. CDR3 DNA sequence: TGTGCCACCAGCAGGGGGCGGAACAATCAGCCCCAGCATTTT.

This sequence joins TRBV6-1 and TRBJ2-2, with D perhaps TRBD2 (6 bases). The CDR3 loop spans 16 amino acids. Trimming cost V 8 bases and J 2 bases, with 18 bases left between them. The germline V gene encodes CDR1 MNHNS and CDR2 SASEGT. The CDR3 sequence is CASWEGLTPNTGELFF. The CDR3 coding sequence is TGTGCCAGCTGGGAAGGACTAACACCTAACACCGGGGAGCTGTTTTTT.

This clone was counted only a few times. The rearrangement links TRBV4-1 to TRBJ2-3, with TRBD1 matching over 9 bases. CDR1 is MGHRA, CDR2 YSYEKL, per germline. CDR3 length: 16 amino acids. V trimming: 4 bases; J trimming: 2 bases; junction bases outside the gene matches: 7. The CDR3 spells CASSPSGTGNTDTQYF. CDR3 sequence (DNA): TGCGCCAGCAGCCCGTCCGGGACAGGGAACACAGATACGCAGTATTTT.

This clone came up a few times. This chain connects TRBV5-1 to TRBJ1-1, with TRBD1 as a possible D gene (5 bases). The CDR3 has 13 amino acids. Per the germline V gene, CDR1 is SGHRS and CDR2 is YFSETQ. The ends were cut back, 4 bases at V and 0 bases at J, with 7 bases in the middle. CDR3 coding DNA: TGCGCCAGCAGCGTGGACATGAACACTGAAGCTTTCTTT. This gives the protein CASSVDMNTEAFF.

This chain joins TRBV4-1 and TRBJ1-1; possibly TRBD1 for D (5 bases). Trimming removed 1 base from V and 7 bases from J, with 13 bases in between. Germline V lookup: CDR1 MGHRA, CDR2 YSYEKL. The CDR3 extends over 14 amino acids. The CDR3 coding sequence is TGCGCCAGCAGCCAAGGGGATTACAGGTTTGAAGCTTTCTTT. This translates into CASSQGDYRFEAFF.

Concerning this clone: Compared with germline, one end of the junction differs, possibly owing to a read error. The chain joins TRBV7-7 to TRBJ2-5; TRBD1 agrees at 10 bases. The CDR3 runs to 16 residues. Germline V gene data show CDR1 as SSHAT and CDR2 as FNYEAQ (reference sequence). The CDR3 DNA reads as TGTGCTAGCAGTAGAGACCCGGGACAGGGGCAAGAGACCCAGTACTTC. Translation gives CASSRDPGQGQETQYF.

The V call is TRBV24-1, the J call TRBJ2-7, with D possibly being TRBD1 (6 bases). Germline V gene lookup returns CDR1 KGHDR and CDR2 SFDVKD. V was pared by 3 bases and J by 2 bases, with 13 bases between. This CDR3 has 15 residues. CDR3 sequence (DNA): TGTGCCACCAGTGATCCCGGACAGCTGCCCTACGAGCAGTACTTC. Translation: CATSDPGQLPYEQYF.

The rearrangement joins TRBV5-4 to TRBJ2-5, with 9 bases identical to TRBD1. The V gene end was trimmed by 4 bases and the J gene end by 1 base; junction bases not matched to a gene: 8. Germline loops: CDR1 SGHNT, CDR2 YYREEE (reference sequence). This CDR3 is 16 amino acids long. For the CDR3, the DNA is TGTGCCAGCAGCGCGTACCGGGACAGGGTCCAAGAGACCCAGTACTTC. Protein product: CASSAYRDRVQETQYF.

V usage is TRBV7-9 and J usage is TRBJ1-1, with D perhaps matching TRBD1 (5 bases). The V end lost 0 bases, the J end lost 3 bases, and 5 bases lay between the germline ends. Germline V gives CDR1 SEHNR, CDR2 FQNEAQ (reference sequence). The CDR3 has 13 amino acids. The CDR3 is CASSLAGDTEAFF. The CDR3 DNA reads TGTGCCAGCAGCTTAGCAGGGGACACTGAAGCTTTCTTT.

The chain has TRBV19 and TRBJ2-1; tentative D call: TRBD2 (5 bases). Trimming took off 1 base at V and 5 bases at J, with 6 bases between the two ends. CDR1 and CDR2 (germline): LNHDA, SQIVND (reference sequence). The CDR3 loop spans 13 amino acids. For the CDR3, the DNA is TGTGCCAGTAGTATAGCTAGCAACAATGAGCAGTTCTTC. This codes for CASSIASNNEQFF.

This chain links TRBV6-5 with TRBJ2-2; D not resolved. CDR1 is MNHEY, CDR2 SVGAGI, per germline. Between the trimmed V and J ends, which lost 2 bases and 3 bases, there was a span of 10 bases. The CDR3 is 15 residues long. The CDR3 sequence is CASSYPYSYTGELFF. The DNA of the CDR3 is TGTGCCAGCAGTTACCCGTACAGCTACACCGGGGAGCTGTTTTTT.

This clone was observed a single time. This chain links TRBV5-1 with TRBJ1-3; a possible D gene is TRBD1 (5 bases). There are 15 residues in the CDR3. V lost 0 bases, J lost 3 bases, and 10 bases lay in between. The V gene's germline CDR1 is SGHRS and CDR2 YFSETQ. The CDR3 here is CASSLATGFGNTIYF. DNA of the CDR3: TGCGCCAGCAGCTTGGCAACAGGTTTTGGAAACACCATATATTTT.

The chain joins TRBV2 to TRBJ2-2; D not certain. The CDR3 runs to 14 residues. V lost 5 bases and J lost 6, with 13 bases in between. CDR1 SNHLY and CDR2 FYNNEI come from the germline V gene. This CDR3 reads CASSPIQASGELFF. In nucleotides, the CDR3 is TGTGCCAGCAGTCCAATCCAGGCGTCCGGGGAGCTGTTTTTT.

The chain couples TRBV24-1 to TRBJ2-7, with 7 bases matching TRBD1. Unmatched junction bases numbered 5, after V lost 4 bases and J lost 0 bases. Germline loops: CDR1 KGHDR, CDR2 SFDVKD. The CDR3 totals 15 residues. The CDR3 DNA reads TGTGCCACCAGTGAAGGACAGGCCTACTCCTACGAGCAGTACTTC. Translating gives CATSEGQAYSYEQYF.

This chain joins TRBV12-3 or TRBV12-4 and TRBJ1-1; weak D call: TRBD1 (6 bases). The CDR3 covers 13 residues. V lost 7 bases and J lost 5, with 14 bases in between. The CDR3 DNA reads TGTGCCAGCACCTACAGGGTAGGTACTGAAGCTTTCTTT. Translation gives CASTYRVGTEAFF.

V and J are TRBV18 and TRBJ2-7; D remains ambiguous. The CDR3 has 13 residues. Trimming removed 3 bases from V and 2 bases from J, with 8 bases in between. Germline CDR1 is KGHSH and CDR2 is LQKENI. CDR3 nucleotide sequence: TGTGCCAGCTCACCTACCAGTACCTACGAGCAGTACTTC. Amino acids: CASSPTSTYEQYF.

The J gene is TRBJ2-7, the V gene TRBV11-2; the D gene is possibly TRBD1 (5 bases). The germline gives CDR1 SGHAT, CDR2 FQNNGV. Trimming cost V 2 bases and J 4 bases, with 12 bases left between them. This CDR3 contains 14 residues. DNA of the CDR3: TGTGCCAGCAGCTTATGGGGCGCTGGGTACGAGCAGTACTTC. It specifies CASSLWGAGYEQYF.

CDR3 in amino acids: CASRGQGEHYGYTF. The CDR3 DNA reads as TGTGCCAGCAGGGGACAGGGTGAACACTATGGCTACACCTTC. The chain carries TRBV6-5 and TRBJ1-2, with TRBD1 matching 9 bases. The CDR3 loop spans 14 amino acids. V was clipped by 6 bases and J by 3 bases; unmatched bases: 5. Germline V gene data show CDR1 as MNHEY and CDR2 as SVGAGI.

This sequence joins TRBV9 and TRBJ1-4; no firm D call. Trimming shortened V by 0 bases and J by 5 bases, and 11 bases separated the two germline ends. The V gene's germline CDR1 is SGDLS and CDR2 YYNGEE. The CDR3 totals 15 residues. CDR3 sequence (DNA): TGTGCCAGCAGCGTAGCCGAGGGTGGGAATGAAAAACTGTTTTTT. Protein sequence: CASSVAEGGNEKLFF.

CDR3 nucleotides: TGCGCCAGCAGCCAGCCTACCGGGACAGGGAAAGGAAAACTGTTTTTT. It yields the protein CASSQPTGTGKGKLFF. The rearrangement uses TRBV4-1 and TRBJ1-4; 9 bases are shared with TRBD1. With 3 bases clipped from V and 10 bases from J, the junction kept 12 bases outside the gene matches. The germline gives CDR1 MGHRA, CDR2 YSYEKL. CDR3 length equals 16 residues.

The chain has TRBV30 and TRBJ2-5; the match to TRBD2 covers 8 bases. Germline CDR1 is GTSNPN and CDR2 is SVGIG (reference sequence). The junction had 9 bases not matched to a gene; V was cut back by 1 base and J by 5 bases. This CDR3 contains 15 residues. For the CDR3, the DNA is TGTGCCTGGAGTGGCGGGACTAGTCGGGCGGAGACCCAGTACTTC. Its translation: CAWSGGTSRAETQYF. The full variable domain, in which reference TRBV30 and TRBJ2-5 provide the parts outside the CDR3, is SQTIHQWPATLVQPVGSPLSLECTVEGTSNPNLYWYRQAAGRGLQLLFYSVGIGQISSEVPQNLSASRPQDRQFILSSKKLLLSDSGFYLCAWSGGTSRAETQYFGPGTRLLVL.

The chain employs TRBV6-5 and TRBJ2-7, with 9 bases lining up with TRBD2. The CDR3 covers 15 residues. The trim removed 4 bases at V and 2 bases at J, leaving 6 bases unmatched. The germline CDR1 and CDR2 sequences are MNHEY and SVGAGI. CDR3 nucleotide sequence: TGTGCCAGCAGTTTCCGTGGACTAGCGACCTACGAGCAGTACTTC. The encoded protein is CASSFRGLATYEQYF.

This clone was picked up one time. The rearrangement joins TRBV2 to TRBJ2-5; the match to TRBD1 covers 7 bases. Germline V lookup: CDR1 SNHLY, CDR2 FYNNEI. This CDR3 has 16 residues. The junction had 13 bases not matched to a gene; V was cut back by 6 bases and J by 3 bases. This chain's CDR3 is CASSDPGQKIEETQYF. The CDR3 DNA reads TGTGCCAGCAGCGATCCGGGACAGAAGATTGAAGAGACCCAGTACTTC.

The rearrangement joins TRBV28 to TRBJ2-5; 10 bases align to TRBD1. V trimming: 6 bases; J trimming: 2 bases; junction bases outside the gene matches: 9. Germline loops: CDR1 MDHEN, CDR2 SYDVKM. The CDR3 contains 16 residues. The CDR3 sequence: CASSPMGTGEQETQYF. The CDR3 coding sequence is TGTGCCAGCAGCCCAATGGGGACAGGGGAACAAGAGACCCAGTACTTC.

The chain combines TRBV9 with TRBJ2-3, with 10 bases matching TRBD2. Germline lookup yields CDR1 SGDLS and CDR2 YYNGEE. V was clipped by 0 bases and J by 0 bases; unmatched bases: 7. CDR3 length equals 18 residues. The CDR3 is CASSVGASGSVSTDTQYF. The CDR3 DNA reads as TGTGCCAGCAGCGTAGGGGCTAGCGGGAGTGTTAGCACAGATACGCAGTATTTT.

The CDR3 DNA follows: TGTGCCAGCAGCCAAGATCAAGGGACTAGCGGACAGTTCTTC. It codes for CASSQDQGTSGQFF. The rearrangement uses TRBV14 and TRBJ2-1, with 11 bases that match TRBD2. The CDR3 is 14 amino acids. J lost 13 bases, V lost 0 bases, and 5 bases had no gene match. Germline assignment: CDR1 SGHDN and CDR2 FVKESK.